Listed here are 23 T cell receptor beta chains from one sample, sequenced in a study of blood T cell repertoires in COVID-19 (dated by TCRdb to the early 2020s). Libraries were built with the immunoSEQ multiplex PCR assay. TCRdb provides this immuneACCESS table in a form limited to in-frame rearrangements. Some clones are lacking; in checked studies, under half of them reflect an unresolved V gene, and why the rest are absent is not known. The sample table shows 380,000 or so clones, and roughly 80% are seen once. The leading ten clones occupy more than 0.95% of the sample. Sequenced: peripheral blood. Source of these receptors: a human donor with acute or convalescent COVID-19. The donor label of this sample is uncertain.

The rearrangement links TRBV5-1 to TRBJ2-1, with TRBD2 matching 8 bases. The trim removed 2 bases at V and 3 bases at J, leaving 4 bases unmatched. The germline V gene has CDR1 SGHRS and CDR2 YFSETQ. The CDR3 totals 15 residues. DNA for the CDR3: TGCGCCAGCAGCTTAATGGCGGGGGGCTACAATGAGCAGTTCTTC. Encoded protein: CASSLMAGGYNEQFF.

This clone came up a few times. This sequence joins TRBV28 and TRBJ1-5; perhaps TRBD1 as D (5 bases). Germline assignment: CDR1 MDHEN and CDR2 SYDVKM. This CDR3 contains 15 residues. Trimming removed 3 bases from V and 1 base from J, with 10 bases in between. CDR3 nucleotide sequence: TGTGCCAGCAGTTTGCCGGGGGGAAGCAATCAGCCCCAGCATTTT. It specifies CASSLPGGSNQPQHF.

The chain couples TRBV6-2 or TRBV6-3 to TRBJ2-3; D is perhaps TRBD1 (6 bases). In germline, CDR1 is MNHEY, CDR2 SVGEGT. This CDR3 has 14 amino acids. V lost 2 bases and J 4 bases, leaving 10 bases between the germline ends. The CDR3 loop reads CASSYTAGADTQYF. In DNA, the CDR3 is TGTGCCAGCAGTTACACAGCAGGGGCAGATACGCAGTATTTT.

This clone showed up just a few times. The rearrangement joins TRBV2 to TRBJ2-2; no firm D call. CDR3 length equals 12 residues. Between the trimmed V and J ends, which lost 7 bases and 6 bases, there was a span of 9 bases. Germline V lookup: CDR1 SNHLY, CDR2 FYNNEI. The CDR3 is CASKKRSGELFF. The CDR3 DNA reads as TGTGCCAGCAAGAAGCGCTCCGGGGAGCTGTTTTTT.

The gene calls are TRBV28 and TRBJ1-2, with D maybe TRBD1 (6 bases). The CDR3 contains 16 residues. Germline values: CDR1 MDHEN, CDR2 SYDVKM. The V and J ends lost 6 bases and 2 bases respectively, with 19 bases between them. The CDR3 DNA reads TGTGCCAGCAGCCCCCCGGGGGGGCGAAGGAACTATGGCTACACCTTC. This sequence encodes CASSPPGGRRNYGYTF.

The CDR3 loop reads CASSPQGLPNTEAFF. CDR3 nucleotide sequence: TGTGCCAGCAGCCCACAGGGGCTCCCTAACACTGAAGCTTTCTTT. The rearrangement links TRBV3-1 (or the pseudogene TRBV3-2) to TRBJ1-1; 7 nucleotides agree with TRBD1. Germline CDR1 LGHDT, CDR2 YNNKEL (reference sequence). V shed 4 bases, J shed 2 bases, and the junction held 7 bases outside the gene matches. The CDR3 is 15 residues long.

The chain uses TRBV19 and TRBJ1-1, with 8 bases identical to TRBD1. The germline V gene has CDR1 LNHDA and CDR2 SQIVND (reference sequence). J was trimmed by 5 bases and V by 1 base; bases with no gene match: 12. The CDR3 runs 17 residues. The CDR3 loop is CASSIGNRQGFKTEAFF. CDR3 bases: TGTGCCAGTAGTATAGGTAACAGACAGGGGTTCAAGACTGAAGCTTTCTTT.

The chain recombines TRBV30 with TRBJ1-1, with a possible D match to TRBD1 (5 bases). The CDR3 is 14 residues long. Germline V lookup: CDR1 GTSNPN, CDR2 SVGIG (reference sequence). The V and J ends lost 4 bases and 2 bases respectively, with 14 bases between them. The CDR3 DNA sequence: TGTGCCTGGAAGGGCCAAGGGGTCAACACTGAAGCTTTCTTT. Translating gives CAWKGQGVNTEAFF.

V gene TRBV2 combines with J gene TRBJ2-3; TRBD1 matches at 10 bases. Germline V gene lookup returns CDR1 SNHLY and CDR2 FYNNEI. The junction had 5 bases not matched to a gene; V was cut back by 7 bases and J by 4 bases. The CDR3 is 14 residues long. CDR3 DNA sequence: TGTGCCAGCACAGGACAGGGGGGCCCAGATACGCAGTATTTT. Translated, it gives CASTGQGGPDTQYF.

V gene TRBV24-1 combines with J gene TRBJ2-7; maybe TRBD2 (5 bases). The V gene lost 5 bases and the J gene lost 2 bases, with 18 bases spanning the gap. The CDR3 has 16 amino acids. Germline CDR1 is KGHDR and CDR2 is SFDVKD. The CDR3 region is CATSGQDPAGAYEQYF. The CDR3 nucleotides read TGTGCCACCAGTGGCCAGGACCCCGCCGGGGCCTACGAGCAGTACTTC.

The CDR3 is CASSEGIGRGNTIYF. The CDR3 nucleotides are TGTGCCAGCAGTGAGGGGATCGGGCGGGGCAACACCATATATTTT. V is TRBV2 and J is TRBJ1-3; D is perhaps TRBD1 (5 bases). Germline V gives CDR1 SNHLY, CDR2 FYNNEI. Trimming removed 3 bases from V and 7 bases from J, with 16 bases in between. This CDR3 is built from 15 residues.

This clone was seen just once. The V and J genes are TRBV5-5 and TRBJ2-7; D unclear. The CDR3 is 16 amino acids. Germline lookup yields CDR1 SGHKS and CDR2 YYEKEE (reference sequence). V was cut by 0 bases and J by 4 bases, with 17 bases left in between. The CDR3 nucleotides read TGTGCCAGCAGCTTGGCCGTCGCAGGTCCTTCTTACGAGCAGTACTTC. It yields the protein CASSLAVAGPSYEQYF.

This clone has only one observation. The chain is built from TRBV6-5 and TRBJ1-2, with D perhaps matching TRBD1 (6 bases). V lost 2 bases and J 5 bases, leaving 9 bases between the germline ends. CDR1 is MNHEY, CDR2 SVGAGI, per germline. CDR3 length equals 13 residues. Here the CDR3 reads CASSYRTDYGYTF. The DNA for the CDR3 is TGTGCCAGCAGTTACCGGACAGATTATGGCTACACCTTC.

The gene calls are TRBV19 and TRBJ2-6; no definite D call. This CDR3 has 13 residues. The germline gives CDR1 LNHDA, CDR2 SQIVND (reference sequence). With 5 bases removed from V and 1 base from J, the gap between germline ends came to 3 bases. CDR3 DNA: TGTGCCAGTAGTCGTTCTGGGGCCAACGTCCTGACTTTC. This codes for CASSRSGANVLTF.

The chain uses TRBV29-1 and TRBJ2-1; 7 nucleotides agree with TRBD2. CDR1 is SQVTM, CDR2 ANQGSEA, per germline. The CDR3 contains 14 residues. Germline trimming cut 3 bases from V and 4 bases from J; bases unmatched to any gene: 6. The DNA of the CDR3 is TGCAGCGTTGACATAGCGGGCCGATACAATGAGCAGTTCTTC. As protein: CSVDIAGRYNEQFF.

The genes are TRBV5-1 and TRBJ2-7, with D perhaps TRBD2 (6 bases). V was clipped by 2 bases and J by 2 bases, with 11 bases between them. Germline CDR1 is SGHRS and CDR2 is YFSETQ. The CDR3 is 14 amino acids. The DNA for the CDR3 is TGCGCCAGCAGCTTTAGCGGTGCTGCCTACGAGCAGTACTTC. This translates into CASSFSGAAYEQYF.

In nucleotides, the CDR3 is TGTGCCAGCGGACTGGAAATGGGACAGGGGTTCGGCTACACCTTC. Encoded protein: CASGLEMGQGFGYTF. V is TRBV7-9 and J is TRBJ1-2; 10 positions agree with TRBD1. The germline V gene encodes CDR1 SEHNR and CDR2 FQNEAQ (reference sequence). J gave up 8 bases and V 8 bases, and 14 bases lay outside the gene matches. The CDR3 is 15 amino acids.

V gene TRBV7-9 combines with J gene TRBJ1-2, with D tentatively TRBD1 (6 bases). The CDR3 length is 14 residues. V gave up 1 base and J gave up 8 bases, with 14 bases separating them. The germline V gene encodes CDR1 SEHNR and CDR2 FQNEAQ (reference sequence). As DNA, the CDR3 is TGTGCCAGCAGCTTAGTCACAGGGTCTATAGGCTACACCTTC. Protein: CASSLVTGSIGYTF.

This clone was observed a single time. V usage is TRBV7-6 and J usage is TRBJ2-1, with D possibly being TRBD2 (6 bases). V was clipped by 1 base and J by 8 bases, with 18 bases between them. The CDR3 spans 16 residues. CDR1 is SGHVS and CDR2 is FNYEAQ in the germline V gene. The CDR3 coding sequence is TGTGCCAGCAGCTTAGGCGCGGGACGAGCGCCCGATGAGCAGTTCTTC. This translates into CASSLGAGRAPDEQFF. The full variable domain, in which reference TRBV7-6 and TRBJ2-1 provide the parts outside the CDR3, is GAGVSQSPRYKVTKRGQDVALRCDPISGHVSLYWYRQALGQGPEFLTYFNYEAQQDKSGLPNDRFSAERPEGSISTLTIQRTEQRDSAMYRCASSLGAGRAPDEQFFGPGTRLTVL.

V and J are TRBV5-1 and TRBJ1-1; D is perhaps TRBD1 (6 bases). The germline V and J ends were trimmed by 0 bases and 0 bases, with 9 bases remaining between them. There are 15 residues in the CDR3. Per the germline V gene, CDR1 is SGHRS and CDR2 is YFSETQ. The CDR3 DNA is TGCGCCAGCAGCTTGGGGACAGCCATGAACACTGAAGCTTTCTTT. It yields the protein CASSLGTAMNTEAFF. Combining the CDR3 with reference TRBV5-1 and TRBJ1-1 gives the whole variable domain KAGVTQTPRYLIKTRGQQVTLSCSPISGHRSVSWYQQTPGQGLQFLFEYFSETQRNKGNFPGRFSGRQFSNSRSEMNVSTLELGDSALYLCASSLGTAMNTEAFFGQGTRLTVV.

As concerns this clone: Other nucleotide sequences from this sample produce the same CDR3. V usage is TRBV6-1 and J usage is TRBJ1-1, with a tentative D call TRBD1 (6 bases). V lost 2 bases and J lost 5, with 15 bases in between. Germline V gene data show CDR1 as MNHNS and CDR2 as SASEGT. CDR3 length: 15 residues. The CDR3, as DNA: TGTGCCAGCAGTGAACTCACAGGGAGAATTACTGAAGCTTTCTTT. Translating gives CASSELTGRITEAFF.

The chain carries TRBV30 and TRBJ2-1, with 9 bases that match TRBD1. The germline V gene encodes CDR1 GTSNPN and CDR2 SVGIG (reference sequence). The J segment lost 0 bases and the V segment lost 7 bases, leaving 4 bases of the junction unmatched. The CDR3 is made up of 14 amino acids. CDR3: CASAGQGSYNEQFF. CDR3 bases: TGTGCCTCAGCGGGACAGGGCTCCTACAATGAGCAGTTCTTC.

The genes are TRBV11-1 and TRBJ2-3; 7 positions match TRBD2. The V gene's germline CDR1 is SGHAT and CDR2 FQDESV (reference sequence). This CDR3 spans 15 amino acids. V lost 4 bases and J lost 5; bases outside the gene matches: 9. The CDR3: CASSSQAGVGDTQYF. The DNA of the CDR3 is TGTGCCAGCAGCTCCCAGGCGGGGGTAGGAGATACGCAGTATTTT.